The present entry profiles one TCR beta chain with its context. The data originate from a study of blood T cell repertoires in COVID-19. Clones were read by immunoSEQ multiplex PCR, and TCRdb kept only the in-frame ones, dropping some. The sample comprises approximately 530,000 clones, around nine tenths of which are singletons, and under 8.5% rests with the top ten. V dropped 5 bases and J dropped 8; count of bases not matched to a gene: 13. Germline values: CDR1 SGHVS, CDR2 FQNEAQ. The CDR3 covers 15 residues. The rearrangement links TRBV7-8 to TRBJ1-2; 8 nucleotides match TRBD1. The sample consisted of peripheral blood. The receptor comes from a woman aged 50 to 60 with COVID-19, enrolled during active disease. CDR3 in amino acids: CASSRNPGGARGYTF. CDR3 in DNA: TGTGCCAGCAGCCGAAACCCAGGGGGCGCGAGAGGCTACACCTTC.